This entry concerns a single T cell receptor beta chain. No antigen is known for it. This sample was taken from a study of shared clonotypes between healthy human individuals. As for the study in general: Three CD4 naive, three CD4 memory, two CD8 naive and one CD8 memory plate were used per donor. General observations from the study: Between a few donors, naive CD4 clonotypes were shared at a level of around 4.8%.

The table came from immunoSEQ multiplex PCR; TCRdb's copy has only in-frame clones and leaves some out. In the table there are approximately 740,000 clones, approximately 79% of which are singletons. The V gene lost 6 bases and the J gene lost 0 bases, with 22 bases spanning the gap. There are 18 residues in the CDR3. Germline assignment: CDR1 MDHEN and CDR2 SYDVKM. Sequenced sample: memory CD4+ T cells sorted from blood. Subset here: CD45RA-negative fraction. The chain has TRBV28 and TRBJ2-3; D gene unclear. The sequence derives from a woman under 40 in good health. The CDR3 loop reads CASSLGLLESTSTDTQYF. The CDR3 nucleotides are TGTGCCAGCAGCCTAGGGCTGCTAGAGAGTACTAGCACAGATACGCAGTATTTT.